This TCR beta chain was identified in a study of blood T cell repertoires in COVID-19 (dated by TCRdb to about 2020). Study-level background: Samples from collaborators originated in the United States, Italy and Spain and spanned both the acute and convalescent phases of COVID-19. The prospective study material was composed of cDNA or gDNA derived from T cells, B-cell-depleted T cells, or PBMCs. Deeply sampled blood TCRbeta repertoires from subjects exposed to, actively infected with, or recovered from COVID-19 were included in the dataset. The repertoires were released in a freely available public database intended as a resource for research on the immune response to SARS-CoV-2. Samples came from the ongoing ImmuneRACE study (first 160 participants) plus 1,254 subjects from 6 global collaborators. Nearly every sample came with metadata listing a de-identified subject ID, COVID-19 status, age in years and sex. HLA class I and class II types, where available, came from metadata supplied by the sample provider rather than from assay-based typing. Findings and caveats that apply to the study as a whole: How much clinical and demographic metadata was included differed by source and by participant, and the metadata was provided uncurated.

The collaborating institutions used their own protocols to collect whole blood in K2EDTA tubes. For TCRbeta analysis, collaborators shipped samples as frozen whole blood, isolated PBMCs, or DNA extracted from either of those sample types. The immunoSEQ Assay, a bias-controlled multiplex PCR, was used to amplify TCRbeta CDR3 regions from genomic DNA. The authors processed their data as follows. The number of nucleated cells in each sample was estimated by amplification of reference gene primers within the assay. Sequence reads were collapsed and filtered to measure the absolute abundance of every unique TCRbeta CDR3 rearrangement. For each sample, productive Simpson clonality was calculated as the square root of Simpson's diversity index across productive rearrangements. Imported from immuneACCESS, the table was reduced by TCRdb to in-frame sequences with V and J called. These copies leave out some clones; in studies compared against another copy, an unresolved V gene accounts for under half, and the cause of the remainder is not known. V and J calls and clone size are copied from that table; D and trimming were computed from the DNA. The sample contains some 250,000 clones, 85% to 90% of them found a single time. Around 7.3% of the sample lies in the top ten.

In the germline V gene, CDR1 corresponds to KGHSH and CDR2 to LQKENI. Germline trimming amounts to 3 bases on V and 4 bases on J, with 7 as the count of junction bases outside the gene matches. Including cysteine and phenylalanine, the CDR3 has 16 amino acids. CDR3 DNA is the only sequence kept; it has 48 bases, read in frame from the first base. Notes on this clone: Its cognate antigen has yet to be identified. Base qualities were left out, and no much larger clone turns up one base away.

The chain employs TRBV18 and TRBJ1-1; 11 of the junction bases match TRBD1. The TCR comes from a woman aged 70 to 79 with active or convalescent COVID-19. The sequenced material came from peripheral blood. CDR3 protein: CASSPEFGTGGTEAFF. The sequence in DNA is TGTGCCAGCTCACCGGAGTTCGGGACAGGGGGCACTGAAGCTTTCTTT.